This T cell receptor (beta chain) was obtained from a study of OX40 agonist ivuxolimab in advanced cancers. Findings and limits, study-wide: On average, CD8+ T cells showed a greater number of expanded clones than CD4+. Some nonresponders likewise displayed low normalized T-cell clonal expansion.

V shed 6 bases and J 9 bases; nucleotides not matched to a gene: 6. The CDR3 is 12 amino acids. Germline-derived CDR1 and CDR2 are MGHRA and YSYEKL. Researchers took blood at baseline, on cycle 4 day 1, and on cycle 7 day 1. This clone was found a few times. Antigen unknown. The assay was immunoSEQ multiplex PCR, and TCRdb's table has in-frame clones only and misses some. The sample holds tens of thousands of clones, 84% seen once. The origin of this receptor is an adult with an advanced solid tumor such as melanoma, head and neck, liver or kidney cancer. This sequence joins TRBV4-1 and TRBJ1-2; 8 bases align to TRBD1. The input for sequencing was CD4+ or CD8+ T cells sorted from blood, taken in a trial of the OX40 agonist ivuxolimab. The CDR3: CASRGTGKRYTF. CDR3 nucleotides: TGCGCCAGCAGGGGGACAGGAAAGCGCTACACCTTC.